Listed below are T cell receptor beta chains from one sample, sequenced in a study of blood T cell repertoires in COVID-19. Clones were sequenced by immunoSEQ multiplex PCR, and TCRdb holds only the in-frame ones, with some missing. The sample has 55,000 to 65,000 clones, around four fifths seen once; the top ten hold roughly a tenth. Sequenced input: peripheral blood. The receptors were gathered from a man aged 30 to 39 with COVID-19, enrolled during active disease. The conserved cysteine and the conserved F or W are not part of the CDR3 here.

cdr3_aa	v_call	j_call
ASSQRTSGRALETQY	TRBV6-6	TRBJ2-5
ASSLVGHTTPNEQF	TRBV5-4	TRBJ2-1
ASSQGYSSVGGYNEQF	TRBV14	TRBJ2-1
ASSPRLAGEGDEQF	TRBV7-9	TRBJ2-1
ASSSLSWSNEQF	TRBV7-2	TRBJ2-1
ASSIQGLNTEAF	TRBV19	TRBJ1-1
ASSTGGYTEAF	TRBV19	TRBJ1-1
ASSAPGGYT	TRBV9	TRBJ1-2
ASSPRPGTGDTSPLH	TRBV18	TRBJ1-6
ASSSTSGRETQY	TRBV5-1	TRBJ2-5
ASSLSISAYNEQF	TRBV11-1	TRBJ2-1
ATSDPDSRIGYT	TRBV24-1	TRBJ1-2
ASSQDLGQGSSYEQY	TRBV3-1/TRBV3-2	TRBJ2-7
ASIPQGEIDQPQH	TRBV28	TRBJ1-5
ASSPDRDRSSYEQY	TRBV11-1	TRBJ2-7
ASSPRRTSGSRDTQY	TRBV3-1/TRBV3-2	TRBJ2-3
ASSLGEGSRTQY	TRBV5-1	TRBJ2-5
ASSRRGTSENTGELF	TRBV9	TRBJ2-2
ASSFTGYSNQPQH	TRBV5-6	TRBJ1-5
ASSLTELPISGNTIY	TRBV7-8	TRBJ1-3
ASSPQGPGNEKLF	TRBV28	TRBJ1-4
ASSLGDRSVF	TRBV7-8	TRBJ2-2
ASSRRTGQRDTQY	TRBV11-1	TRBJ2-3
ASSLGQGRTEAF	TRBV11-2	TRBJ1-1
ASSPQGWGTNEKLF	TRBV7-9	TRBJ1-4
ASKRAGGHFNQPQH	TRBV28	TRBJ1-5
ASSIFARKADSPLH	TRBV19	TRBJ1-6
ASSLDGGGELF	TRBV7-7	TRBJ2-2
ASSRWQGASDTQY	TRBV3-1/TRBV3-2	TRBJ2-3
ATSSTTGPETQY	TRBV15	TRBJ2-5
ASSESVGQGIWGQF	TRBV10-2	TRBJ2-1
ASSERQGNTEAF	TRBV9	TRBJ1-1
ASSWDRAAGYT	TRBV27	TRBJ1-2
ASSQGRSDRDEAF	TRBV3-1/TRBV3-2	TRBJ1-1
ASSFAVGDTQY	TRBV6-2/TRBV6-3	TRBJ2-3
ASSSSGTRASEQF	TRBV19	TRBJ2-1
ASTQQEPSYEQY	TRBV2	TRBJ2-7
AWSRTSGYGNTIY	TRBV30	TRBJ1-3
ASSWGLTSASYEQY	TRBV27	TRBJ2-7
ASSPEWTTTVEQF	TRBV18	TRBJ2-1
ASSHPNRDRGRETQY	TRBV21-1	TRBJ2-5
ASSIETEETQY	TRBV19	TRBJ2-5
ASSVFSYEQY	TRBV9	TRBJ2-7
AWSSVAMNTEAF	TRBV30	TRBJ1-1
ASSPKGTSGRSNNEQF	TRBV6-2/TRBV6-3	TRBJ2-1
ATSDPRDLAGANEQF	TRBV24-1	TRBJ2-1
ASTPGFNYGYT	TRBV28	TRBJ1-2
ASTIGTANTEAF	TRBV11-2	TRBJ1-1
ASSIKVSGYEQY	TRBV19	TRBJ2-7
ASSPPEGGTGELF	TRBV5-4	TRBJ2-2
ARTEGRAKNIQY	TRBV2	TRBJ2-4
ASRLGSSPGYT	TRBV28	TRBJ1-2
ASSYASGWNEQF	TRBV6-2/TRBV6-3	TRBJ2-1
AWSAWDRNTEAF	TRBV30	TRBJ1-1
ASSLEGEDRVHQY	TRBV7-9	TRBJ2-7